This T cell receptor beta chain stems from a study of cytomegalovirus exposure and HLA in healthy donors. The wider study: Later, an analysis reported that the 120 or so validation repertoires had used the same platform as the 550 to 750 first-cohort repertoires.

Regarding this clone: Its antigen is still unknown.

Whole-study results and caveats: Rarity characterized most TCR sequences, yet some public TCRs appeared in many donors.

Profiling relied on immunoSEQ multiplex PCR, and the TCRdb table lists in-frame clones only, not all of them. The sample consists of about 180,000 clones, approximately 87% of them appearing once. This receptor was obtained from a woman in her thirties in good health and CMV-seronegative. Sequenced input: PBMCs.

The CDR3 DNA reads TGCAGCGTTGGGGAGGGGATGGGCTATGGCTACACCTTC. Encoded protein: CSVGEGMGYGYTF. The rearrangement uses TRBV29-1 and TRBJ1-2; possibly TRBD1 for D (5 bases). Germline values: CDR1 SQVTM, CDR2 ANQGSEA. The CDR3 has 13 amino acids. V lost 4 bases and J lost 4, with 13 bases in between.